This entry lists 30 T cell receptor beta chains sequenced from one sample in a study of regulatory T cells in long-lasting Graves disease. Both iRepertoire HTBI primers and Arm-PCR of CDR3 regions were used to build the TCR beta libraries. TCRdb re-called the multiplex PCR reads through MiXCR, storing one row per CDR3 protein. The table has around 510,000 distinct CDR3 sequences, roughly 20% seen once. As for time point: persistent/refractory GD, antithyroid drugs over 5 years with positive TRAb. RNA extracted from PBMCs served as the sequencing template. Sequenced here: peripheral blood mononuclear cells (PBMCs), sampled when the disease was refractory, from a patient treated with antithyroid drugs. Receptor source: a female donor with Graves disease.

This clonotype has at least ten counts. CDR3 bases: TGTGCCAGCACCCTGACAGATTATAATTCACCCCTCCACTTT. Amino acid sequence: CASTLTDYNSPLHF. The V gene is TRBV12-3 or TRBV12-4, the J gene TRBJ1-6; D may be TRBD1 (5 bases). Trimming pared 7 bases from V and 4 bases from J, leaving 11 bases between. The CDR3 loop spans 14 amino acids.

The chain has TRBV27 and TRBJ1-4; 7 bases align to TRBD1. The germline V gene has CDR1 MNHEY and CDR2 SMNVEV (reference sequence). V shed 6 bases and J 5 bases; nucleotides not matched to a gene: 6. The CDR3 has 14 amino acids. CDR3 sequence: CASSQRGGNEKLFF. The CDR3, as DNA: TGTGCCAGCAGCCAGAGAGGGGGCAATGAAAAACTGTTTTTT.

The rearrangement uses TRBV12-3 or TRBV12-4 and TRBJ1-2; a possible D gene is TRBD1 (5 bases). The CDR3 contains 14 residues. V was clipped by 3 bases and J by 2 bases, with 10 bases between them. The CDR3: CASSFSAGNYGYTF. As DNA, the CDR3 is TGTGCCAGCAGTTTCAGTGCAGGGAACTATGGCTACACCTTC.

This clonotype was observed a handful of times. V gene TRBV13 combines with J gene TRBJ2-7; 9 bases align to TRBD2. From germline, CDR1 is PRHDT and CDR2 FYEKMQ (reference sequence). The CDR3 extends over 18 amino acids. J lost 9 bases, V lost 4 bases, and 22 bases had no gene match. CDR3 nucleotides: TGTGCCAGCAGCTCGACTACGGGTGCGGGAGGGCCATTTTTCGGGCAGTACTTC. Its translation: CASSSTTGAGGPFFGQYF. The whole variable domain, filled in from reference TRBV13 and TRBJ2-7, reads AAGVIQSPRHLIKEKRETATLKCYPIPRHDTVYWYQQGPGQDPQFLISFYEKMQSDKGSIPDRFSAQQFSDYHSELNMSSLELGDSALYFCASSSTTGAGGPFFGQYFGPGTRLTVT.

With respect to this clonotype: Just one base apart from a much larger clone, this may be a read error. Lacking the conserved final phenylalanine or tryptophan, this CDR3 likely reflects a read error. The chain recombines TRBV30 with TRBJ1-1; unclear D gene. The CDR3 is 13 residues long. Trimming shortened V by 0 bases and J by 4 bases, and 9 bases separated the two germline ends. Germline CDR1 GTSNPN, CDR2 SVGIG (reference sequence). The CDR3: CAWSVHFPTEAFL. The CDR3 DNA reads TGTGCCTGGAGTGTACATTTCCCCACTGAAGCTTTCCTT.

This clonotype was seen many times. V usage is TRBV27 and J usage is TRBJ2-5; no firm D call. With 0 bases removed from V and 2 bases from J, the gap between germline ends came to 7 bases. Germline values: CDR1 MNHEY, CDR2 SMNVEV (reference sequence). The CDR3 extends over 14 amino acids. The CDR3 protein is CASSLSARQETQYF. DNA of the CDR3: TGTGCCAGCAGTTTATCGGCCAGACAAGAGACCCAGTACTTC.

The chain uses TRBV2 and TRBJ1-3; D gene uncertain. Germline-derived CDR1 and CDR2 are SNHLY and FYNNEI. Deletions cut 6 bases from V and 0 bases from J, with 12 bases between. This CDR3 comprises 15 residues. CDR3 nucleotide sequence: TGTGCCAGCAGAGCCGACACCAGCTCTGGAAACACCATATATTTT. It specifies CASRADTSSGNTIYF.

This clonotype was observed a few times. Since a much larger clone is just one base distant, this may be a read error. The CDR3 ends on some other residue instead of the conserved phenylalanine or tryptophan, so this is likely a read error. CDR3 region: CATSEWDRNYGYTL. CDR3 nucleotide sequence: TGTGCCACCAGTGAATGGGACAGGAACTATGGCTACACCCTC. The chain joins TRBV24-1 to TRBJ1-2; TRBD1 matches 8 bases. This CDR3 comprises 14 residues. CDR1 and CDR2 from the germline V gene are KGHDR and SFDVKD. Unmatched junction bases numbered 2, after V lost 4 bases and J lost 2 bases.

The rearrangement uses TRBV27 and TRBJ2-5; a possible D gene is TRBD1 (5 bases). Trimming took 8 bases from V and 4 from J, leaving 14 bases between them. CDR3 size: 13 residues. Germline-derived CDR1 and CDR2 are MNHEY and SMNVEV (reference sequence). This chain's CDR3 is CASGQGLGETQYF. The DNA for the CDR3 is TGTGCCAGCGGTCAGGGTTTGGGAGAGACCCAGTACTTC.

This clonotype was seen ten or more times. The V and J genes are TRBV29-1 and TRBJ2-7, with TRBD1 matching over 11 bases. The CDR3 length is 15 residues. Unmatched junction bases numbered 10, after V lost 6 bases and J lost 3 bases. CDR1 and CDR2 (germline): SQVTM, ANQGSEA. The CDR3 here is CSVATGTGGIYEQYF. Here the CDR3 DNA reads TGCAGCGTCGCAACCGGGACAGGGGGAATCTACGAGCAGTACTTC.

This clonotype was counted many times. The chain joins TRBV28 to TRBJ2-7, with TRBD2 as a possible D gene (6 bases). The CDR3 length is 14 residues. V lost 5 bases, J lost 1 base, and 12 bases lay in between. The germline gives CDR1 MDHEN, CDR2 SYDVKM. The CDR3 nucleotides read TGTGCCAGCAGTCCTAGGGACTTTTCCTACGAGCAGTACTTC. Its translation is CASSPRDFSYEQYF.

As to this clonotype: One end of the junction is discordant with germline, which a read error may explain. The chain employs TRBV7-2 and TRBJ1-3; D is perhaps TRBD1 (6 bases). The CDR3 runs 12 residues. Germline V CDR1 and CDR2: SGHTA, FQGNSA. This CDR3 is CVSSLDPAGVYF. DNA for the CDR3: TGTGTCAGCAGCTTAGACCCGGCAGGGGTGTATTTT.

The rearrangement links TRBV5-5 to TRBJ2-2; 8 bases align to TRBD1. CDR1 SGHKS and CDR2 YYEKEE come from the germline V gene (reference sequence). V lost 4 bases to trimming and J lost 4 bases; unmatched junction nucleotides: 6. The CDR3 has 15 amino acids. CDR3 region: CASSVGQEPTGELFF. CDR3 sequence (DNA): TGTGCCAGCAGCGTGGGACAGGAGCCCACCGGGGAGCTGTTTTTT. Drawing the rest from reference TRBV5-5 and TRBJ2-2, the complete variable domain is DAGVTQSPTHLIKTRGQQVTLRCSPISGHKSVSWYQQVLGQGPQFIFQYYEKEERGRGNFPDRFSARQFPNYSSELNVNALLLGDSALYLCASSVGQEPTGELFFGEGSRLTVL.

This clonotype was observed a handful of times. Because the CDR3 is missing its conserved closing phenylalanine or tryptophan, this is likely a read error. The CDR3 reads CASTEGRSYEQYY. CDR3 nucleotides: TGTGCCAGCACCGAGGGCAGGTCCTACGAGCAGTACTAC. This chain links TRBV2 with TRBJ2-7, with D tentatively TRBD2 (5 bases). CDR1 is SNHLY and CDR2 is FYNNEI in the germline V gene. V was clipped by 7 bases and J by 1 base, with 11 bases between them. The CDR3 covers 13 residues.

This clonotype was seen only a few times. The chain couples TRBV18 to TRBJ2-5; 12 nucleotides align to TRBD2. Germline V gene lookup returns CDR1 KGHSH and CDR2 LQKENI. This CDR3 comprises 16 residues. With 6 bases clipped from V and 1 base from J, the junction kept 6 bases outside the gene matches. CDR3 sequence (DNA): TGTGCCAGCTCGTACGGACTAGCGGGGTTCCAAGAGACCCAGTACTTC. This translates into CASSYGLAGFQETQYF. The variable domain in full, with the rest retrieved from reference TRBV18 and TRBJ2-5, is NAGVMQNPRHLVRRRGQEARLRCSPMKGHSHVYWYRQLPEEGLKFMVYLQKENIIDESGMPKERFSAEFPKEGPSILRIQQVVRGDSAAYFCASSYGLAGFQETQYFGPGTRLLVL.

This clonotype has at least ten counts. The chain recombines TRBV7-9 with TRBJ2-7; D may be TRBD1 or TRBD2 (5 bases each). This CDR3 comprises 14 residues. Germline CDR1 SEHNR, CDR2 FQNEAQ (reference sequence). Trimming stripped 5 bases from V and 4 bases from J, with 15 bases between. CDR3 in DNA: TGTGCCAGCAGCGTAACACGGGACGCATACGAGCAGTACTTC. As protein: CASSVTRDAYEQYF.

This clonotype was detected a few times. The J gene is TRBJ2-7, the V gene TRBV5-1, with 10 bases fitting TRBD2. This CDR3 has 17 amino acids. J was trimmed by 2 bases and V by 0 bases; bases with no gene match: 8. Germline lookup yields CDR1 SGHRS and CDR2 YFSETQ. CDR3: CASSLGSTSGYTYEQYF. The CDR3 bases are TGCGCCAGCAGCTTGGGGTCGACTAGCGGGTACACCTACGAGCAGTACTTC.

This chain uses TRBV27 with TRBJ2-2; TRBD1 might be the D (5 bases). This CDR3 has 14 amino acids. CDR1 and CDR2 (germline): MNHEY, SMNVEV (reference sequence). V shed 8 bases and J shed 0 bases, with 10 bases lying between them. CDR3 amino acids: CASAGITNTGELFF. CDR3 in DNA: TGTGCCAGCGCAGGGATCACGAACACCGGGGAGCTGTTTTTT.

This clonotype was counted ten times or more. This rearrangement joins TRBV2 to TRBJ1-2; D is ambiguous. CDR1 is SNHLY, CDR2 FYNNEI, per germline. Trimming removed 6 bases at V and 5 bases at J, with 4 bases between. The CDR3 runs 10 residues. The CDR3 region is CASRDYGYTF. The CDR3, as DNA: TGTGCCAGCAGGGATTATGGCTACACCTTC.

There are many counts of this clonotype. The rearrangement joins TRBV6-1 to TRBJ1-2, with D hard to call. The V end lost 7 bases, the J end lost 1 base, and 19 bases lay between the germline ends. Germline V CDR1 and CDR2: MNHNS, SASEGT. CDR3 length: 16 amino acids. CDR3 region: CASKKRRTDLNYGYTF. The DNA for the CDR3 is TGTGCCAGCAAAAAACGCAGGACCGACCTTAACTATGGCTACACCTTC.

This clonotype was counted at least ten times. This rearrangement joins TRBV6-1 to TRBJ1-1, with TRBD1 identical over 8 bases. Germline lookup yields CDR1 MNHNS and CDR2 SASEGT. The CDR3 is 13 amino acids. V trimming: 3 bases; J trimming: 5 bases; junction bases outside the gene matches: 2. DNA of the CDR3: TGTGCCAGCAGTGACAGGGGGCGGACTGAAGCTTTCTTT. Protein product: CASSDRGRTEAFF.

This clonotype was found a few times. The chain carries TRBV19 and TRBJ1-5; D not resolved. V was pared by 6 bases and J by 2 bases, with 14 bases between. Per germline, CDR1 LNHDA and CDR2 SQIVND (reference sequence). There are 15 residues in the CDR3. The CDR3 spells CASSLDGRGNQPQHF. DNA of the CDR3: TGTGCCAGTAGCCTGGATGGAAGGGGCAATCAGCCCCAGCATTTT.

V and J are TRBV7-3 and TRBJ2-5, with TRBD1 matching 10 bases. The CDR3 is 13 residues long. V lost 5 bases, J lost 10 bases, and 7 bases stayed unmatched. The germline CDR1 and CDR2 sequences are SGHTA and FQGTGA. Written as DNA, the CDR3 is TGTGCCAGCAGCCTCGGGACAGGGGAGCTCCAGTACTTC. Translating it yields CASSLGTGELQYF.

As concerns this clonotype: A far larger clone is one nucleotide away, so this likely arose from a read error. V gene TRBV11-2 combines with J gene TRBJ2-1; D gene unclear. The J call may be incorrect, as the DNA end agrees better with TRBJ2-5. The V gene's germline CDR1 is SGHAT and CDR2 FQNNGV. The CDR3 totals 13 residues. The CDR3 reads CASSSVGVETQYF. The CDR3 nucleotides read TGTGCCAGCAGCTCCGTTGGAGTCGAGACCCAGTACTTC.

This clonotype was picked up many times. V is TRBV6-1 and J is TRBJ2-7; tentatively, D is TRBD1 (5 bases). The CDR3 totals 14 residues. The V gene lost 5 bases and the J gene lost 2 bases, with 13 bases spanning the gap. The germline CDR1 and CDR2 sequences are MNHNS and SASEGT. Written as DNA, the CDR3 is TGTGCCAGCAGTCCACTTGAGGACACCTACGAGCAGTACTTC. It is translated as CASSPLEDTYEQYF.

This clonotype appeared many times. The J gene is TRBJ2-7, the V gene TRBV5-1; D call uncertain. Looked up from germline, CDR1 is SGHRS and CDR2 is YFSETQ. The CDR3 covers 13 residues. Trimming took 1 base from V and 1 from J, leaving 6 bases between them. CDR3 amino acids: CASSLIWSYEQYF. In nucleotides, the CDR3 is TGCGCCAGCAGCTTGATATGGTCCTACGAGCAGTACTTC. The complete variable domain, with remaining parts taken from reference TRBV5-1 and TRBJ2-7, reads KAGVTQTPRYLIKTRGQQVTLSCSPISGHRSVSWYQQTPGQGLQFLFEYFSETQRNKGNFPGRFSGRQFSNSRSEMNVSTLELGDSALYLCASSLIWSYEQYFGPGTRLTVT.

V is TRBV20-1 and J is TRBJ2-1; tentatively, D is TRBD2 (5 bases). The CDR3 extends over 16 amino acids. Trimming pared 3 bases from V and 0 bases from J, leaving 15 bases between. Germline V CDR1 and CDR2: DFQATT, SNEGSKA (reference sequence). CDR3 residues: CSARVSGRISYNEQFF. CDR3 nucleotides: TGCAGTGCTAGGGTCAGCGGAAGGATCTCCTACAATGAGCAGTTCTTC.

This clonotype was detected a few times. The chain combines TRBV20-1 with TRBJ2-7; D is unresolved. The CDR3 length is 13 residues. CDR1 and CDR2 from the germline V gene are DFQATT and SNEGSKA (reference sequence). The germline V and J ends were trimmed by 3 bases and 4 bases, with 13 bases remaining between them. CDR3: CSARWVGSYEQYF. The CDR3 region has the DNA TGCAGTGCTAGGTGGGTCGGGTCTTACGAGCAGTACTTC.

This clonotype was picked up a small number of times. The rearrangement uses TRBV6-5 and TRBJ1-1, with D uncertain. Per the germline V gene, CDR1 is MNHEY and CDR2 is SVGAGI. CDR3 length: 17 amino acids. Deletions cut 0 bases from V and 5 bases from J, with 19 bases between. In DNA form, the CDR3 reads TGTGCCAGCAGTTACTCGTCGTTCGGTACGGGAAGGACTGAAGCTTTCTTT. Amino acids: CASSYSSFGTGRTEAFF.

The chain recombines TRBV12-3 or TRBV12-4 with TRBJ2-1; 8 bases are a match to TRBD1. Trimming cost V 7 bases and J 2 bases; bases outside gene matches: 16. The CDR3 length is 18 residues. This CDR3 is CASNFDRTGRWAYNEQFF. Written as DNA, the CDR3 is TGTGCCAGCAATTTCGACAGGACAGGGCGATGGGCCTACAATGAGCAGTTCTTC.